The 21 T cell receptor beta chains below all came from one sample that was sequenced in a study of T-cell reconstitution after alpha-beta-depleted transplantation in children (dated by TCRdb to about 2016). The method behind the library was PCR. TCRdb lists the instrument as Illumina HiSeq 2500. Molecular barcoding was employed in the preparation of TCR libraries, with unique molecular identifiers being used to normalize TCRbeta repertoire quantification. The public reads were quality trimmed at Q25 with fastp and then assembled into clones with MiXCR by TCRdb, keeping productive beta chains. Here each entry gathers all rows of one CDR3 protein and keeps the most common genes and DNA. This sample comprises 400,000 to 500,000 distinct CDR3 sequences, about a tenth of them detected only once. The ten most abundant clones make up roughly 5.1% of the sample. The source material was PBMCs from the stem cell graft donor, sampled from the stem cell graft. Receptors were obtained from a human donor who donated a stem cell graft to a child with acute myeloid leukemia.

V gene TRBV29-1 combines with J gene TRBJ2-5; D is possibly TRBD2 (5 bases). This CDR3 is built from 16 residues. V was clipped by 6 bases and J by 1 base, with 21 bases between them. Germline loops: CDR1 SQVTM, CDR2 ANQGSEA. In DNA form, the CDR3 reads TGCAGCGTATCCGGACTCACTCAAGGATCCCAAGAGACCCAGTACTTC. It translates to CSVSGLTQGSQETQYF. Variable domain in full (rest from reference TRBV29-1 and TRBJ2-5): SAVISQKPSRDICQRGTSLTIQCQVDSQVTMMFWYRQQPGQSLTLIATANQGSEATYESGFVIDKFPISRPNLTFSTLTVSNMSPEDSSIYLCSVSGLTQGSQETQYFGPGTRLLVL.

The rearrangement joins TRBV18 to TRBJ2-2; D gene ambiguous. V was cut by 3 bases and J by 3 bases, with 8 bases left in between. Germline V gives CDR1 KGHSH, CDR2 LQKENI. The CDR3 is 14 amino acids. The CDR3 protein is CASSPGIYTGELFF. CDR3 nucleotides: TGTGCCAGCTCACCGGGGATTTACACCGGGGAGCTGTTTTTT.

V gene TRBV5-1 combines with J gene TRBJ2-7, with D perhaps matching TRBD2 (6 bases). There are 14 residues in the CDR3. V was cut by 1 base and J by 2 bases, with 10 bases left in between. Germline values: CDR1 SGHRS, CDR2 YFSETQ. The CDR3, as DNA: TGCGCCAGCAGCTTGTCGGAGGGTACCTACGAGCAGTACTTC. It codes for CASSLSEGTYEQYF.

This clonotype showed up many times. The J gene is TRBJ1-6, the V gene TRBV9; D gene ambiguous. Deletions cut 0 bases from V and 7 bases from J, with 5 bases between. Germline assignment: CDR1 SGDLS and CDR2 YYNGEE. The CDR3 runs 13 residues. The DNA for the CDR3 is TGTGCCAGCAGCGTAGATCTGAATTCACCCCTCCACTTT. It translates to CASSVDLNSPLHF.

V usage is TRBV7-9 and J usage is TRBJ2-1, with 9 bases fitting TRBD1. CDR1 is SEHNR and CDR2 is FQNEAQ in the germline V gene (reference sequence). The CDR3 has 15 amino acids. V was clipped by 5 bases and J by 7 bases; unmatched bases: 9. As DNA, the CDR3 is TGTGCCAGCAGCCCCCCCGGGGACAGGGTGAATGAGCAGTTCTTC. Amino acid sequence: CASSPPGDRVNEQFF.

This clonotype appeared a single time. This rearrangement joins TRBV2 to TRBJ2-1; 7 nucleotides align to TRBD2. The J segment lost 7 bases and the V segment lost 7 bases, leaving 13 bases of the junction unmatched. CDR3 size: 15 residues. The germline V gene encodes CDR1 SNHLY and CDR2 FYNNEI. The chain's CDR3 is CASIPVGREVNEQFF. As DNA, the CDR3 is TGTGCCAGCATCCCAGTGGGGAGGGAGGTAAATGAGCAGTTCTTC.

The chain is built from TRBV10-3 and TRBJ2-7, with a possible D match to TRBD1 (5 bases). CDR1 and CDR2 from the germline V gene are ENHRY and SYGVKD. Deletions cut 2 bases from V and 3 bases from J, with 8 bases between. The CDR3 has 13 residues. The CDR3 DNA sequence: TGTGCCATCAGTGAGCAGGGAAACTACGAGCAGTACGTC. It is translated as CAISEQGNYEQYV.

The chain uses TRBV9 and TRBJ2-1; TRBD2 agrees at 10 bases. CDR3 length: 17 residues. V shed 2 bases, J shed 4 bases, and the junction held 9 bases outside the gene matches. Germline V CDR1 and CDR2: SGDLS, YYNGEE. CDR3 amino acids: CASSVGAGGPPYNEQFF. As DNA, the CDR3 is TGTGCCAGCAGCGTTGGAGCGGGGGGGCCCCCTTACAATGAGCAGTTCTTC.

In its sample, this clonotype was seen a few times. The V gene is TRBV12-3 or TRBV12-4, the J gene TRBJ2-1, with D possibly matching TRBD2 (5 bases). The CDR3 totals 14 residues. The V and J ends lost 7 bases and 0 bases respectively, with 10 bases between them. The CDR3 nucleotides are TGTGCCAGCACAGCGGTAAGCTCCTACAATGAGCAGTTCTTC. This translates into CASTAVSSYNEQFF.

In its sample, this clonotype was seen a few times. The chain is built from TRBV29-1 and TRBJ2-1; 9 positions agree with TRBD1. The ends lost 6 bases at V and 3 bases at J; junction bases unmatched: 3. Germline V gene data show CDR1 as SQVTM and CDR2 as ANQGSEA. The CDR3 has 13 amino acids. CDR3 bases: TGCAGCGTACAGGGGGCCTACTACAATGAGCAGTTCTTC. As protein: CSVQGAYYNEQFF.

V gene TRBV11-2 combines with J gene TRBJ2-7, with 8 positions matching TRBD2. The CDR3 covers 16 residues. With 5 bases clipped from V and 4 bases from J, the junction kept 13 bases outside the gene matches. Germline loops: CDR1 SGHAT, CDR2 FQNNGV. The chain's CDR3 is CASSPGGSGTLYEQYF. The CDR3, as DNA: TGTGCCAGCAGCCCCGGTGGTAGCGGGACCCTATACGAGCAGTACTTC.

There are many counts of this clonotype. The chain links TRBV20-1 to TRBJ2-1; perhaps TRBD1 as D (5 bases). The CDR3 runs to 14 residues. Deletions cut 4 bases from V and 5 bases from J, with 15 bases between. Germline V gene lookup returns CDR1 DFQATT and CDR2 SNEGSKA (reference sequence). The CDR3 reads CSAMSPYRHNEQFF. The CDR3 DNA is TGCAGTGCTATGTCGCCTTACAGGCACAATGAGCAGTTCTTC.

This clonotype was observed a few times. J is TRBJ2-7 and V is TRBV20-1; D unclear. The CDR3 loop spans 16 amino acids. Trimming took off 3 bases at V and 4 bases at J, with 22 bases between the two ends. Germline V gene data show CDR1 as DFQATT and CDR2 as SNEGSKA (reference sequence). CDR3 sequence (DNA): TGCAGTGCTAGGGGTCCTGGGTCCTCCCTTGGATACGAGCAGTACTTC. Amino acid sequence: CSARGPGSSLGYEQYF.

The CDR3 is CASSPPPLGQGEKLFF. The CDR3 DNA reads as TGTGCCAGCAGCCCCCCACCATTGGGACAGGGGGAAAAACTGTTTTTT. The chain couples TRBV7-8 to TRBJ1-4; 10 bases fit TRBD1. Germline V gives CDR1 SGHVS, CDR2 FQNEAQ. CDR3 size: 16 residues. V shed 5 bases, J shed 8 bases, and the junction held 11 bases outside the gene matches.

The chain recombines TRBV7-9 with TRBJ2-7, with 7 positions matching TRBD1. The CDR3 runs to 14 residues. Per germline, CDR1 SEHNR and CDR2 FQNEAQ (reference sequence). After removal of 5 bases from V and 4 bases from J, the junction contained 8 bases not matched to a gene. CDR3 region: CASSREDRVYEQYV. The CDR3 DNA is TGTGCCAGCAGCCGCGAAGACAGGGTTTACGAGCAGTACGTC.

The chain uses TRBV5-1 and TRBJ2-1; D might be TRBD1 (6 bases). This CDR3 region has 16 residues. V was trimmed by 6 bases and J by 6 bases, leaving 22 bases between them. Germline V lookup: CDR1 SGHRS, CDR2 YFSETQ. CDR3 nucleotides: TGCGCCAGCAATCTATTAGCACAGGGAAATCTCAATGAGCAGTTCTTC. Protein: CASNLLAQGNLNEQFF.

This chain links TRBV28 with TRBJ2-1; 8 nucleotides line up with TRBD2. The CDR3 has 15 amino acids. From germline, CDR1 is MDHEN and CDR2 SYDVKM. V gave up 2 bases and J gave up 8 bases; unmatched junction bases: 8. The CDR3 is CASSLGLAGRDEQFF. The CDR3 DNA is TGTGCCAGCAGTTTAGGGTTAGCGGGAAGGGATGAGCAGTTCTTC. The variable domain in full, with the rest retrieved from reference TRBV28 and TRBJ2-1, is DVKVTQSSRYLVKRTGEKVFLECVQDMDHENMFWYRQDPGLGLRLIYFSYDVKMKEKGDIPEGYSVSREKKERFSLILESASTNQTSMYLCASSLGLAGRDEQFFGPGTRLTVL.

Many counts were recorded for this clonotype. The CDR3 DNA is TGTGCCAGCAGTTTAGTAGGAGTAGCGGCCGGCACAGATACGCAGTATTTT. This codes for CASSLVGVAAGTDTQYF. The chain is built from TRBV12-3 or TRBV12-4 and TRBJ2-3; TRBD2 might be the D (6 bases). V was trimmed by 1 base and J by 1 base, leaving 15 bases between them. The CDR3 sequence is 17 residues long.

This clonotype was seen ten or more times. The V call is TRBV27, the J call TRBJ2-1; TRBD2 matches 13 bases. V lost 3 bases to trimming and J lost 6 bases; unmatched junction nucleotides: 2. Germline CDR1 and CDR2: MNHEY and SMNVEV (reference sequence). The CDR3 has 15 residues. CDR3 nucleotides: TGTGCCAGCAGTTTCGGACTAGCGGGAGTCAATGAGCAGTTCTTC. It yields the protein CASSFGLAGVNEQFF.

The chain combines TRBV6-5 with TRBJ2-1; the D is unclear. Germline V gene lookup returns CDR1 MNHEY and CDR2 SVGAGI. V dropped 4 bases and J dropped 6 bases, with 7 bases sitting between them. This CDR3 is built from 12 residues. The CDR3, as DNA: TGTGCCAGCAGTTCCCGGTTCAATGAGCAGTTCTTC. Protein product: CASSSRFNEQFF.

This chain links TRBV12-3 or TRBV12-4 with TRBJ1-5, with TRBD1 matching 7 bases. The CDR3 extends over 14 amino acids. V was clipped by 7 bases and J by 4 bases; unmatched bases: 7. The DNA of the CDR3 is TGTGCCAGCACCCGGACAGGAAGTAATCAGCCCCAGCATTTT. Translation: CASTRTGSNQPQHF.